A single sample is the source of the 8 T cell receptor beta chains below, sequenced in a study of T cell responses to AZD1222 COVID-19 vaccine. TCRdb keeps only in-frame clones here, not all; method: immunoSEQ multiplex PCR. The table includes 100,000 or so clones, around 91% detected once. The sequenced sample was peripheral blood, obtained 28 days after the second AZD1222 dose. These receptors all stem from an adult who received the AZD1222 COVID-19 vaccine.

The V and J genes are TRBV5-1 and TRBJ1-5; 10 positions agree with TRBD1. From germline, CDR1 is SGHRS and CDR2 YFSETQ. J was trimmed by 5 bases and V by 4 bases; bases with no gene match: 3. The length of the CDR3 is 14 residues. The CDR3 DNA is TGCGCCAGCAGCCCGGACAGGGGGGATCAGCCCCAGCATTTT. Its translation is CASSPDRGDQPQHF.

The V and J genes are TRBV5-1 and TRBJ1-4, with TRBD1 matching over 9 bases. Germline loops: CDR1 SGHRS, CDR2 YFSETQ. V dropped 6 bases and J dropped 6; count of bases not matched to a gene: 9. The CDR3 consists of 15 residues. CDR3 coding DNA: TGCGCCAGCACCCCCTTGGGACAGGGCCATGAAAAACTGTTTTTT. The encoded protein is CASTPLGQGHEKLFF.

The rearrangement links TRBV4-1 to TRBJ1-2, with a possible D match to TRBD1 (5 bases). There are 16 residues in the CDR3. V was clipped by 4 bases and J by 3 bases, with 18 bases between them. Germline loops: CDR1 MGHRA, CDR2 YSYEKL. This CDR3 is CASSPLLGAQDYGYTF. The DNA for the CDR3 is TGCGCCAGCAGCCCCCTGTTAGGGGCGCAAGACTATGGCTACACCTTC.

CDR3 in amino acids: CASSPGTGGDGYTF. CDR3 DNA sequence: TGTGCCAGCTCACCGGGGACAGGGGGCGATGGCTACACCTTC. This chain uses TRBV18 with TRBJ1-2, with 12 bases lining up with TRBD1. Germline CDR1 reads KGHSH; CDR2 reads LQKENI. Trimming cost V 3 bases and J 6 bases; bases outside gene matches: 2. There are 14 residues in the CDR3.

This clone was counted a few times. Here the CDR3 reads CATSSEDPSSYNEQFF. For the CDR3, the DNA is TGTGCCACCAGCAGCGAGGACCCGAGCTCCTACAATGAGCAGTTCTTC. The chain combines TRBV15 with TRBJ2-1; D remains unclear. The germline CDR1 and CDR2 sequences are LNHNV and YYDKDF (reference sequence). The CDR3 runs to 16 residues. Trimming took off 3 bases at V and 0 bases at J, with 12 bases between the two ends. The full variable domain, with the rest looked up from reference TRBV15 and TRBJ2-1, is DAMVIQNPRYQVTQFGKPVTLSCSQTLNHNVMYWYQQKSSQAPKLLFHYYDKDFNNEADTPDNFQSRRPNTSFCFLDIRSPGLGDTAMYLCATSSEDPSSYNEQFFGPGTRLTVL.

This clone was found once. CDR3 bases: TGTGCCACCAGCAAGGGTGGGCAGTTTAATGAAAAACTGTTTTTT. The encoded protein is CATSKGGQFNEKLFF. V gene TRBV15 combines with J gene TRBJ1-4; D is ambiguous. The germline V gene has CDR1 LNHNV and CDR2 YYDKDF (reference sequence). The CDR3 runs 15 residues. Trimming removed 4 bases from V and 4 bases from J, with 13 bases in between.

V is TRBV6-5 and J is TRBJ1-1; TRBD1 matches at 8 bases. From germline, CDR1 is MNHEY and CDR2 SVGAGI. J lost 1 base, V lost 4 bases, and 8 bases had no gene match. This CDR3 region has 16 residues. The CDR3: CASSSLDRGKNTEAFF. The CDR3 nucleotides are TGTGCCAGCAGTTCCCTTGACAGGGGCAAGAACACTGAAGCTTTCTTT.

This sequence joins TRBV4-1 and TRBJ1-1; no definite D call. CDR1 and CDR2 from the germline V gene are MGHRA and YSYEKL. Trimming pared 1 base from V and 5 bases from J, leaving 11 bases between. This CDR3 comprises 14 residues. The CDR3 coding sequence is TGCGCCAGCAGCCAAGTCGAAGATGGGACTGAAGCTTTCTTT. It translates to CASSQVEDGTEAFF.